This T cell receptor beta chain was recovered during a study of beta chain features in type 1 diabetes. Study observations and caveats: Insertions were fewer and deletions more numerous at VDJ junctions in type 1 diabetes patients.

Notes on this clone: Its target is unknown.

Trimming stripped 2 bases from V and 10 bases from J, with 20 bases between. In germline, CDR1 is MGHDK, CDR2 SYGVNS. This CDR3 is built from 15 residues. TCRB transcripts that were expressed got sequenced, as all of the isolated RNA had been reverse transcribed. Assay used: immunoSEQ multiplex PCR; TCRdb lists only in-frame clones, some missing. The sample holds under 450,000 clones; roughly 14% are singletons and the top ten take roughly 0.038%. The sequence was obtained from a man aged 30 to 39 in good health. Material: naive CD4+ T cells from blood. The chain recombines TRBV25-1 with TRBJ1-2, with TRBD1 as a possible D gene (5 bases). The CDR3 region is CASSETGGPFLDYTF. For the CDR3, the DNA is TGTGCCAGCAGTGAAACGGGGGGACCTTTTCTTGACTACACCTTC.